These 9 T cell receptor beta chains came from one sample sequenced in a study of Graves' ophthalmopathy and Graves' hyperthyroidism. RNA transcripts served as template for amplifying TCR beta CDR3 sequences. In the first round, RT-PCR was carried out with HTBI primers, and a multiplex PCR formed the second round. One entry per CDR3 protein results from TCRdb running MiXCR on the multiplex PCR reads. The table shows about 160,000 distinct CDR3 sequences, with roughly two fifths occurring only once. Sample: peripheral blood. The receptor set was obtained from a man under 40 with Graves' ophthalmopathy.

This chain connects TRBV19 to TRBJ2-7, with D perhaps TRBD1 (6 bases). Trimming took off 4 bases at V and 4 bases at J, with 17 bases between the two ends. Germline V CDR1 and CDR2: LNHDA, SQIVND (reference sequence). The CDR3 spans 15 residues. This CDR3 reads CASSTIGQTGYEQYF. In nucleotides, the CDR3 is TGTGCCAGTAGTACCATAGGACAGACGGGGTACGAGCAGTACTTC.

The chain employs TRBV7-9 and TRBJ2-5; D gene unclear. CDR1 is SEHNR, CDR2 FQNEAQ, per germline (reference sequence). V was trimmed by 1 base and J by 4 bases, leaving 7 bases between them. The CDR3 has 13 amino acids. CDR3 region: CASSLVFGETQYF. The CDR3 DNA reads TGTGCCAGCAGCTTAGTGTTCGGAGAGACCCAGTACTTC.

V usage is TRBV7-9 and J usage is TRBJ1-1; D not certain. The V end lost 2 bases, the J end lost 1 base, and 11 bases lay between the germline ends. Germline CDR1 SEHNR, CDR2 FQNEAQ (reference sequence). This CDR3 is 15 amino acids long. CDR3 bases: TGTGCCAGCAGCTTATTGAGGAAAGCGAACACTGAAGCTTTCTTT. Translating gives CASSLLRKANTEAFF.

The rearrangement uses TRBV29-1 and TRBJ2-5; possibly TRBD2 for D (6 bases). The length of the CDR3 is 16 residues. The V end was cut by 3 bases, the J end by 2 bases, with 19 bases between. In germline, CDR1 is SQVTM, CDR2 ANQGSEA. The CDR3 loop is CSVDVYPYGGQETQYF. Here the CDR3 DNA reads TGCAGCGTTGATGTATATCCTTATGGAGGGCAAGAGACCCAGTACTTC.

This clonotype was recorded at least ten times. In DNA, the CDR3 is TGCAGCGTTGTCAAACACTCTGGAAACACCATATATTTT. It translates to CSVVKHSGNTIYF. V usage is TRBV29-1 and J usage is TRBJ1-3; D call uncertain. From germline, CDR1 is SQVTM and CDR2 ANQGSEA. The CDR3 length is 13 residues. Deletions cut 4 bases from V and 0 bases from J, with 7 bases between. Filled out from reference TRBV29-1 and TRBJ1-3, the complete variable domain reads SAVISQKPSRDICQRGTSLTIQCQVDSQVTMMFWYRQQPGQSLTLIATANQGSEATYESGFVIDKFPISRPNLTFSTLTVSNMSPEDSSIYLCSVVKHSGNTIYFGEGSWLTVV.

The chain uses TRBV11-1 and TRBJ1-1; D is uncertain. The CDR3 contains 10 residues. Trimming took off 7 bases at V and 3 bases at J, with 3 bases between the two ends. The germline gives CDR1 SGHAT, CDR2 FQDESV (reference sequence). The CDR3 nucleotides are TGTGCCAGCATAGACACTGAAGCTTTCTTT. Protein product: CASIDTEAFF.

This clonotype was seen many times. The rearrangement joins TRBV6-5 to TRBJ1-6; no clear D. V was clipped by 5 bases and J by 0 bases, with 8 bases between them. CDR3 size: 15 residues. Germline CDR1 MNHEY, CDR2 SVGAGI. CDR3 coding DNA: TGTGCCAGCAGTAACGCAGGCTCCTATAATTCACCCCTCCACTTT. Protein: CASSNAGSYNSPLHF.

This clonotype was seen ten or more times. V usage is TRBV19 and J usage is TRBJ2-5; 11 bases are shared with TRBD2. CDR1 and CDR2 from the germline V gene are LNHDA and SQIVND (reference sequence). The CDR3 contains 16 residues. The junction had 10 bases not matched to a gene; V was cut back by 5 bases and J by 5 bases. As DNA, the CDR3 is TGTGCCAGTAGTTCGGAACTAGCGGGAGCTGGGGAGACCCAGTACTTC. As protein: CASSSELAGAGETQYF.

The V gene is TRBV6-2 or TRBV6-3, the J gene TRBJ2-5; D is unresolved. CDR3 length equals 12 residues. Trimming took off 2 bases at V and 5 bases at J, with 6 bases between the two ends. In germline, CDR1 is MNHEY, CDR2 SVGEGT. CDR3 loop: CASSYGRETQYF. The CDR3 DNA sequence: TGTGCCAGCAGTTACGGCCGGGAGACCCAGTACTTC.